The source of this T cell receptor beta chain is a study of blood T cell repertoires in COVID-19. Study details: From the United States, Italy and Spain came samples of acute and convalescent COVID-19. From T cells, B-cell-depleted T cells, or PBMCs came the material, which was cDNA or gDNA.

In the study's own analysis: Counts of nucleated cells, estimated from reference gene primer amplification, were obtained. Produced via immunoSEQ multiplex PCR; TCRdb's table is partial and in-frame only. V, J and clone size were drawn from that table, and D and trimming were deduced from the DNA. This sample yields 88,000 or so clones, of which 70% to 90% are seen a single time; about 7% belongs to the top ten. CDR1 is MNHEY and CDR2 is SVGAGI in the germline V gene. V lost 6 bases to trimming and J lost 2 bases, with 11 bases between them. There are 15 residues in the CDR3. The TCR comes from a man aged 60 to 75 with acute or convalescent COVID-19. Sequencing was done on a sample of peripheral blood. This chain connects TRBV6-5 to TRBJ1-6, with unresolved D. The CDR3 protein is CASREDGTYNSPLHF. CDR3 DNA: TGTGCCAGCAGGGAGGACGGGACCTATAATTCACCCCTCCACTTT.